This entry describes one TCR beta chain. This clonotype was seen repeatedly, ten times or more. Its antigen remains undetermined. Per-nucleotide qualities are absent, and no much larger clonotype sits a single base away. Lymph node samples were obtained from the axillary draining lymph nodes of breast cancer patients. The sequencer listed for this sample is Illumina HiSeq 2000. Multiplex PCR amplification was used to build the TCR beta chain libraries. High-throughput sequencing was used to analyze the amplified TCR beta chain products. Using fastp trimming at Q25 and MiXCR clonotype assembly, TCRdb reanalyzed the public sequencing data and kept in-frame beta chains. Identical CDR3 protein sequences are pooled into one entry, listed with their most common genes and DNA. Present in this sample are about 130,000 distinct CDR3 sequences, just under 20% of which were seen just once. The ten largest make up less than 4.5% of the sample.

CDR3 length: 16 amino acids, cysteine to phenylalanine. Only the CDR3 part of the read is kept: 48 bases, read in frame from the first base. Trimmed from V: 3 bases; trimmed from J: 1 base; junction bases lacking a gene match: 4. The CDR1 and CDR2 encoded by the germline V gene are SGHRS and YFSETQ. This specimen comes from a study of breast tumors, draining lymph nodes, adjacent tissues (dated by TCRdb to the mid-2010s). Describing the broader study: Breast cancer patients provided tumor, adjacent nontumor tissue and axillary lymph nodes, and the study compared the TCR beta repertoires across these three sources. The study aimed to assess the relationships and possible T-cell exchange between tumor, surrounding tissue and draining lymph node repertoires in human breast cancer.

Study-wide findings and limitations: The data were considered consistent with most tumor T cells being derived from the lymph node and subsequently expanding within tumor tissue. The conclusion that tumor T cells originate in lymph nodes was framed as consistent with a hypothesis rather than directly demonstrated. Tumor and nontumor tissue repertoires were found to be significantly more similar in luminal-like than in basal-like breast cancer. T-cell repertoire diversity in tumors was found to be lower than in lymph nodes but higher than in nontumor tissue, and preferential V and J gene usage was observed.

The sequenced sample was axillary lymph node tissue. This sequence was found in a female donor with breast cancer. Some clones in this sample may be carry-over from other donors' samples. The V gene is TRBV5-1 and the J gene is TRBJ2-5; TRBD1 matches 12 bases in the middle. DNA sequence: TGCGCCAGCAGCTGCCGGGACAGGGGGCTCCAAGAGACCCAGTACTTC. Translation gives CASSCRDRGLQETQYF.